This entry concerns a single TCR beta chain. This sample stems from a study of blood T cell repertoires in COVID-19. Study-wide context: Specimens from acute and convalescent COVID-19 originated in the United States, Italy and Spain. PBMCs, B-cell-depleted T cells, or T cells provided the cDNA or gDNA that made up the material.

CDR3 length: 17 residues. The V gene's germline CDR1 is LGHDT and CDR2 YNNKEL (reference sequence). The V and J ends lost 4 bases and 2 bases, in that order; junction bases with no gene match: 4. Clones were read by immunoSEQ multiplex PCR, and TCRdb kept only the in-frame ones, dropping some. The data hold a few hundred thousand clones, with roughly 90% observed a single time. The rearrangement joins TRBV3-1 (or the pseudogene TRBV3-2) to TRBJ2-6, with 11 bases that match TRBD1. The sequence was collected from a young woman with COVID-19, enrolled during active disease. Sequencing input: peripheral blood. Here the CDR3 DNA reads TGTGCCAGCAGCCGTGGGACAGGGGGGACTGGGGCCAACGTCCTGACTTTC. Translated: CASSRGTGGTGANVLTF.